This T cell receptor beta chain was retrieved from a study of human thymus T cells. The assay was immunoSEQ multiplex PCR, and TCRdb's table has in-frame clones only and misses some. The profile shows more than 45,000 clones, 85% to 95% of them singletons. The V gene's germline CDR1 is SGHRS and CDR2 YFSETQ. The J segment lost 1 base and the V segment lost 4 bases, leaving 6 bases of the junction unmatched. This CDR3 has 16 residues. Broader study findings: Thymic and blood repertoires showed apparently biased V and J gene usage.

This clone was observed once. Its antigen is unknown. The rearrangement joins TRBV5-1 to TRBJ2-3; TRBD1 matches at 10 bases. The TCR originated in a boy less than two years old with a congenital heart defect but otherwise immunologically healthy. Sequencing used blood. CDR3 in DNA: TGCGCCAGCAGCCGCCCGGACAGGGGGGGCACAGATACGCAGTATTTT. Translating gives CASSRPDRGGTDTQYF.